This is a list of T cell receptor beta chains from one sample in a study of blood T cell repertoires in COVID-19. The repertoire was sequenced with immunoSEQ multiplex PCR; TCRdb's copy has only in-frame clones and lacks some. The table records more than 15,000 clones, more than 85% of them present only once. Material: peripheral blood. These receptors were collected from a woman between 45 and 65 years old with active COVID-19. Both conserved end residues are part of each CDR3. The D gene is left open where the match is weak. Rows give clone size only sometimes, using once, few, many, or a class for an expanded clone.

abundance	v_gene	d_gene	j_gene	CDR3aa	CDR3nt
.	TRBV5-1	TRBD1	TRBJ2-1	CASTFQTGWEQFF	TGCGCCAGCACCTTCCAGACAGGGTGGGAGCAGTTCTTC
.	TRBV27	TRBD2	TRBJ2-7	CASSPGLAVGQYF	TGTGCCAGCAGTCCGGGACTAGCCGTCGGGCAGTACTTC
.	TRBV4-2	.	TRBJ1-1	CASSQAQGTEAFF	TGTGCCAGCAGCCAAGCTCAGGGGACTGAAGCTTTCTTT
.	TRBV28	TRBD1	TRBJ2-1	CASSAPGQGYNEQFF	TGTGCCAGCAGCGCTCCGGGACAGGGCTACAATGAGCAGTTCTTC
.	TRBV29-1	TRBD1	TRBJ1-1	CSVVPTGGKGTEAFF	TGCAGCGTTGTTCCGACAGGGGGTAAAGGCACTGAAGCTTTCTTT
.	TRBV27	.	TRBJ1-4	CASSLISGGDEKLFF	TGTGCCAGCAGTTTAATTTCGGGGGGCGATGAAAAACTGTTTTTT
.	TRBV30	.	TRBJ2-3	CAWSVGEIRTDTQYF	TGTGCCTGGAGTGTAGGAGAAATACGCACAGATACGCAGTATTTT
few	TRBV5-6	.	TRBJ2-1	CASSRDTGEQFF	TGTGCCAGCAGTCGGGACACAGGGGAGCAGTTCTTC
.	TRBV6-1	TRBD2	TRBJ2-1	CASSEARSGSINNEQFF	TGTGCCAGCAGTGAAGCGCGCAGCGGGAGTATCAACAATGAGCAGTTCTTC
.	TRBV5-5	.	TRBJ2-7	CASSWSRTYEQYF	TGTGCCAGCAGCTGGTCTAGAACCTACGAGCAGTACTTC
.	TRBV11-2	.	TRBJ2-7	CASSLDGGTYEQYF	TGTGCCAGCAGCTTAGATGGCGGGACCTACGAGCAGTACTTC
.	TRBV9	.	TRBJ2-1	CASSNRLNYNEQFF	TGTGCCAGCAGCAACCGACTAAACTACAATGAGCAGTTCTTC
.	TRBV7-2	.	TRBJ1-2	CASSTLYDYGYTF	TGTGCCAGCAGCACTCTCTATGACTATGGCTACACCTTC
.	TRBV6-4	TRBD2	TRBJ2-3	CASSETSFGEDTQYF	TGTGCCAGCAGTGAGACTAGCTTCGGGGAGGATACGCAGTATTTT
.	TRBV2	TRBD1	TRBJ1-2	CASSTYTGTGVGYTF	TGTGCCAGCAGTACCTACACCGGGACAGGGGTCGGCTACACCTTC
once	TRBV4-1	.	TRBJ2-5	CASSQALALQETQYF	TGCGCCAGCAGCCAAGCCCTAGCGCTTCAAGAGACCCAGTACTTC
.	TRBV10-1	TRBD2	TRBJ2-3	CASSDGGSGHTQYF	TGCGCCAGCAGTGACGGCGGGAGTGGACATACGCAGTATTTT
.	TRBV27	TRBD1	TRBJ1-1	CASSHRDRGTEAFF	TGTGCCAGCAGTCACCGGGACAGAGGGACTGAAGCTTTCTTT
.	TRBV5-4	.	TRBJ2-1	CASSPPSRGLGPNEQFF	TGTGCCAGCAGCCCGCCCTCCCGGGGGTTGGGGCCCAATGAGCAGTTCTTC
.	TRBV27	TRBD1	TRBJ1-2	CASRQGQGSDYGYTF	TGTGCCAGCAGACAGGGACAGGGATCGGACTATGGCTACACCTTC
.	TRBV5-1	.	TRBJ2-2	CASSSTDTGELFF	TGCGCCAGCAGCTCTACGGACACCGGGGAGCTGTTTTTT
.	TRBV6-2/TRBV6-3	.	TRBJ2-5	CASSSGPAAGTQYF	TGTGCCAGCAGTTCCGGGCCTGCAGCGGGGACCCAGTACTTC
once	TRBV14	.	TRBJ1-2	CASRGGNYGYTF	TGTGCCAGCAGAGGAGGAAACTATGGCTACACCTTC
once	TRBV20-1	TRBD2	TRBJ2-7	CSGLAVNEQYF	TGCAGCGGACTAGCAGTCAACGAGCAGTACTTC
.	TRBV30	.	TRBJ1-3	CAWDQGQGRNTIYF	TGTGCCTGGGATCAGGGGCAGGGGAGAAACACCATATATTTT
.	TRBV7-6	TRBD2	TRBJ2-7	CASSLRSGPSYEQYF	TGTGCCAGCAGCTTACGTAGCGGGCCCTCCTACGAGCAGTACTTC
.	TRBV27	.	TRBJ2-1	CASSLGAGDIYNEQFF	TGTGCCAGCAGTTTGGGTGCGGGCGACATATACAATGAGCAGTTCTTC
once	TRBV6-6	.	TRBJ1-1	CASSYSGGRTEAFF	TGTGCCAGCAGTTACTCGGGGGGGCGTACTGAAGCTTTCTTT
.	TRBV5-1	.	TRBJ2-7	CASSLGAANSYEQYF	TGCGCCAGCAGCTTGGGAGCGGCTAACTCCTACGAGCAGTACTTC